This TCR beta chain was captured by sequencing in a study of OX40 agonist ivuxolimab in advanced cancers. About the research overall: In this cohort, patients received ivuxolimab, an agonistic anti-OX40 (CD134) antibody.

The junction had 9 bases not matched to a gene; V was cut back by 4 bases and J by 4 bases. The germline CDR1 and CDR2 sequences are SEHNR and FQNEAQ (reference sequence). The CDR3 has 15 residues. Profiled with immunoSEQ multiplex PCR; TCRdb holds only in-frame clones, not every one. The table has about 80,000 clones, around 84% seen once. Details on this clone: The antigen is not known.

Notes on the study in general: Patients who responded partially at 0.1-3.0 mg/kg showed clonal expansion ranking among the lowest.

The specimen comprised CD4+ or CD8+ T cells sorted from blood, sampled in a trial of the OX40 agonist ivuxolimab. The clonotype originates from an adult with an advanced solid tumor such as melanoma, head and neck, liver or kidney cancer. This chain connects TRBV7-9 to TRBJ1-2; 7 nucleotides match TRBD1. The CDR3 reads CASSSRQGPRYGYTF. The CDR3 DNA follows: TGTGCCAGCAGCTCCCGACAGGGCCCTCGCTATGGCTACACCTTC.